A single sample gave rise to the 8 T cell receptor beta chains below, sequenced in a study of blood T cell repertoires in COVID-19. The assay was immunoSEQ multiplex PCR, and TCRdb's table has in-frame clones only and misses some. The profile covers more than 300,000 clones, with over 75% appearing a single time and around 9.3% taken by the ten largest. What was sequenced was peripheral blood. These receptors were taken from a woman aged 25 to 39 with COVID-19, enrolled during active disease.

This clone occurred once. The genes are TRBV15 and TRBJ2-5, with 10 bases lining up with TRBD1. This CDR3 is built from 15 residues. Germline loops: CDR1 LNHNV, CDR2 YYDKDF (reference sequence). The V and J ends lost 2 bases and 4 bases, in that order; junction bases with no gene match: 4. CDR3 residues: CATSRPRTGGETQYF. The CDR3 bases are TGTGCCACCAGCAGACCACGGACAGGGGGAGAGACCCAGTACTTC.

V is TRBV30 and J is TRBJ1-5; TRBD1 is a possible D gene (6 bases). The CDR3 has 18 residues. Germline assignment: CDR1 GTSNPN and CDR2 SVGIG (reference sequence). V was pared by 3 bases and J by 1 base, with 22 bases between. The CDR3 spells CAWSRGQSRGRSNQPQHF. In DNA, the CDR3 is TGTGCCTGGAGCCGAGGACAGTCGAGGGGACGGAGCAATCAGCCCCAGCATTTT.

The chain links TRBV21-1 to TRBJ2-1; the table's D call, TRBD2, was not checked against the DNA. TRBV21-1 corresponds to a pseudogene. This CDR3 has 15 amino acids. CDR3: CASSKYLVSGNEQFF. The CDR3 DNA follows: TGTGCCAGCAGCAAATATCTCGTGTCGGGGAATGAGCAGTTCTTC.

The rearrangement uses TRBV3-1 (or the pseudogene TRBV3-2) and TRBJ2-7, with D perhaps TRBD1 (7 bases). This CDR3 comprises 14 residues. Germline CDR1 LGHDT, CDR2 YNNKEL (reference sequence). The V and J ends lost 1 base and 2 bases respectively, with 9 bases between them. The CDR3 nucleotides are TGTGCCAGCAGCCAAGTCAGGGGGGCCTACGAGCAGTACTTC. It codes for CASSQVRGAYEQYF.

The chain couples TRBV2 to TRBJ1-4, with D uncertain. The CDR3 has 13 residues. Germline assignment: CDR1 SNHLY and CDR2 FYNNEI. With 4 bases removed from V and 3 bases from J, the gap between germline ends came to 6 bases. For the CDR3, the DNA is TGTGCCAGCAGTGCGCGGCCTAATGAAAAACTGTTTTTT. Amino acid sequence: CASSARPNEKLFF. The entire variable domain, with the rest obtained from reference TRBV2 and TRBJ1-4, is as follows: EPEVTQTPSHQVTQMGQEVILRCVPISNHLYFYWYRQILGQKVEFLVSFYNNEISEKSEIFDDQFSVERPDGSNFTLKIRSTKLEDSAMYFCASSARPNEKLFFGSGTQLSVL.

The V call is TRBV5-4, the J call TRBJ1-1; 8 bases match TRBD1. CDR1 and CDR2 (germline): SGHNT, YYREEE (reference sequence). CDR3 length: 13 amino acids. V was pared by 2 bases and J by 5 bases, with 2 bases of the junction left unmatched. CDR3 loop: CASSFRGRTEAFF. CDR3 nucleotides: TGTGCCAGCAGCTTCAGGGGGCGGACTGAAGCTTTCTTT.

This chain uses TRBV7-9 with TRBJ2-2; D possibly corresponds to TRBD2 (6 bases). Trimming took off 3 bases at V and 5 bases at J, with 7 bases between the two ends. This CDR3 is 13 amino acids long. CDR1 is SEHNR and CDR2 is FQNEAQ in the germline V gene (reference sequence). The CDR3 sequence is CASSLEGTGELFF. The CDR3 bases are TGTGCCAGCAGCTTGGAGGGGACCGGGGAGCTGTTTTTT.

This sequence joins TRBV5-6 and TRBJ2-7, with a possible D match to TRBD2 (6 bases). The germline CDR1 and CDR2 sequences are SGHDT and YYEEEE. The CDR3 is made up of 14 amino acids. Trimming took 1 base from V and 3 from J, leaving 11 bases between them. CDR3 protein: CASSLLSGDYEQYF. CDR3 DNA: TGTGCCAGCAGCTTGTTGTCGGGAGACTACGAGCAGTACTTC.